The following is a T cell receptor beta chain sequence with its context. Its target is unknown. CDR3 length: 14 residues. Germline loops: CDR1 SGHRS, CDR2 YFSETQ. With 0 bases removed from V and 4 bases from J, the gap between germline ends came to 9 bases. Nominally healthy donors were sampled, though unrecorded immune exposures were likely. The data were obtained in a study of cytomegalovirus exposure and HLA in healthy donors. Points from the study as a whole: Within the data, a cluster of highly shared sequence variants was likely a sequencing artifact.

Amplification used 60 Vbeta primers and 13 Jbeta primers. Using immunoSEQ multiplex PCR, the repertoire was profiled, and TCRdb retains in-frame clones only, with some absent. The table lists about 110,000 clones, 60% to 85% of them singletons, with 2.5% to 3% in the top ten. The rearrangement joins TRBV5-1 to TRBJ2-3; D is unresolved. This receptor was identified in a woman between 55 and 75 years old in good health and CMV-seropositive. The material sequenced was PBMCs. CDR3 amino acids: CASSLVTGSDTQYF. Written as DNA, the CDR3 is TGCGCCAGCAGCTTGGTTACCGGGTCAGATACGCAGTATTTT.